These T cell receptor beta chains were read from a single sample in a study of CD4 and CD8 cells across lung adenocarcinoma regions. TCRdb re-called the PCR reads with MiXCR, one entry per CDR3 protein. The sample holds about 11,000 distinct CDR3 sequences, about 61% seen once. Specimen: CD8+ T cells from the margin of a lung tumor. The receptors come from a male donor with lung adenocarcinoma. The CD4 and CD8 labels of this study may be unreliable. Both conserved end residues are part of each CDR3. A D gene is named only where the DNA matches it firmly. Expanded clones are given a class, and other clones once, few, many or no size at all.

TRBD2	TRBV29-1	once	TRBJ2-4	CSVEDGQLAGNQNIQYF	TGCAGCGTTGAAGACGGTCAACTAGCGGGAAATCAAAACATTCAGTACTTC
TRBD2	TRBV6-5	-	TRBJ2-3	CARGYGGGEAETQYF	TGTGCCAGGGGTTACGGGGGGGGTGAGGCAGAGACGCAGTATTTT
-	TRBV6-1	-	TRBJ2-5	CASSTGEETQYF	TGTGCCAGTTCGACTGGAGAAGAGACCCAGTACTTC
TRBD2	TRBV6-1	-	TRBJ2-3	CAGRRAGGPETQYF	TGTGCGGGCAGACGAGCGGGAGGCCCAGAGACCCAGTATTTT
-	TRBV3-1	few	TRBJ1-1	CASSLDGGGTEAFF	TGTGCCAGCAGCCTGGATGGGGGAGGCACTGAAGCTTTCTTT
-	TRBV6-1	-	TRBJ2-5	CASNTQAGETQYF	TGTGCCAGCAACACTCAGGCGGGCGAGACCCAGTACTTC
TRBD2	TRBV4-1	once	TRBJ2-3	CASSQVISREPKDTQYF	TGCGCCAGCAGCCAAGTTATCTCGCGGGAGCCCAAAGATACGCAGTACTTT
-	TRBV6-1	-	TRBJ2-4	CASTPWGLAKNIQYF	TGTGCCAGCACCCCTTGGGGCCTAGCCAAAAACATTCAGTACTTC
TRBD2	TRBV6-5	-	TRBJ2-1	CASSYDPGGTYNEQFF	TGTGCCAGCAGTTACGACCCGGGGGGGACCTACAATGAGCAGTTCTTC
-	TRBV6-8	-	TRBJ2-5	CASSDKDTQYF	TGTGCCAGCAGTGACAAAGATACCCAGTACTTC
-	TRBV6-1	-	TRBJ2-3	CASSDAGMWVKNTQYF	TGTGCCAGCAGCGACGCGGGGATGTGGGTTAAAAACACTCAGTATTTT
TRBD2	TRBV6-4	once	TRBJ2-4	CASSAGAGGTDAQYF	TGTGCCAGCAGTGCAGGGGCGGGGGGTACAGATGCGCAGTACTTC
TRBD1	TRBV6-1	few	TRBJ1-1	CASMMDRGLVEAFF	TGTGCCAGCATGATGGACAGGGGGCTTGTTGAAGCTTTCTTT
-	TRBV12-3/TRBV12-4	-	TRBJ1-5	CASSFGLDKVAQHF	TGTGCCAGCAGTTTTGGCCTGGACAAGGTAGCCCAGCATTTT
-	TRBV6-1	-	TRBJ2-7	CASHRDREQYF	TGTGCCAGCCACCGGGACCGCGAGCAGTACTTC
-	TRBV6-1	-	TRBJ2-3	CASRGAGSGDQETQYF	TGTGCCAGTAGGGGGGCCGGGAGCGGGGATCAAGAGACCCAGTATTTT
TRBD1	TRBV6-5	many	TRBJ1-2	CASSYQTGALYGYTF	TGTGCCAGCAGTTACCAGACAGGGGCCCTCTATGGCTACACCTTC
TRBD1	TRBV27	many	TRBJ2-2	CASSLRTGGGTGELFF	TGTGCCAGCAGTTTAAGGACAGGGGGGGGCACCGGGGAGCTGTTTTTT
TRBD1	TRBV28	few	TRBJ2-5	CASSFGQAGETQYF	TGTGCCAGCAGTTTCGGACAGGCCGGGGAGACCCAGTACTTC
TRBD2	TRBV7-2	medium-sized	TRBJ2-2	CASSLALAGPGELFF	TGTGCCAGCAGCTTAGCACTAGCGGGACCCGGGGAGCTGTTTTTT
-	TRBV6-1	medium-sized	TRBJ1-2	CASSNQGGADYGYTF	TGTGCCAGCAGCAACCAAGGGGGGGCCGACTATGGCTACACCTTC
TRBD2	TRBV4-2	-	TRBJ2-1	CASSQAVAGGLNEQFF	TGTGCCAGCAGCCAAGCTGTAGCGGGAGGTTTAAATGAGCAGTTCTTC
TRBD2	TRBV6-1	-	TRBJ2-3	CASTTGGGEKDTQYF	TGTGCCAGCACTACGGGGGGGGGCGAGAAAGATACGCAGTATTTT
TRBD2	TRBV6-1	few	TRBJ2-1	CASSATSGSYNEQFF	TGTGCCAGCAGTGCAACTAGCGGCTCCTACAATGAGCAGTTCTTC
TRBD2	TRBV6-1	few	TRBJ2-3	CASSRRLAGGFTDTQYF	TGTGCCAGCAGCCGCCGACTAGCGGGGGGATTCACAGATACGCAGTATTTT
TRBD2	TRBV18	once	TRBJ2-1	CASSSLLAAGYNEQFF	TGTGCCAGCTCATCCTTACTAGCGGCGGGCTACAATGAGCAGTTCTTC
-	TRBV6-1	-	TRBJ2-1	CASKLSYPPEQFF	TGTGCCAGCAAACTATCTTACCCCCCTGAGCAGTTCTTC
-	TRBV6-1	-	TRBJ2-3	CASSEAGPGAKDIQYF	TGTGCCAGCAGTGAAGCCGGGCCAGGAGCCAAAGATATTCAGTATTTT
-	TRBV7-2	many	TRBJ2-3	CASSLVSGYTDTQYF	TGTGCCAGCAGCTTAGTATCGGGTTACACAGATACGCAGTATTTT
TRBD1	TRBV28	many	TRBJ2-7	CASRAQGASYEQYF	TGTGCCAGCAGGGCACAGGGGGCCTCCTACGAGCAGTACTTC
-	TRBV6-1	once	TRBJ2-3	CASREAGGGDGDTQYF	TGTGCCAGCAGGGAAGCCGGGGGCGGTGACGGGGATACGCAGTATTTT
-	TRBV10-3	-	TRBJ2-5	CAGLRGRDQETQYF	TGTGCCGGGCTCAGGGGCCGTGACCAAGAGACCCAGTACTTC
-	TRBV27	-	TRBJ1-3	CASSLSWGTGNTIYF	TGTGCCAGCAGTCTGAGCTGGGGGACTGGAAACACCATATATTTT
-	TRBV6-1	-	TRBJ2-5	CASSEALGRDQDTQYF	TGTGCCAGCAGTGAAGCTTTGGGCAGGGACCAAGACACCCAGTACTTC
-	TRBV7-3	many	TRBJ2-3	CASSLRGRVTDTQYF	TGTGCCAGCAGCTTAAGGGGGCGGGTCACAGATACGCAGTATTTT
-	TRBV3-1	few	TRBJ2-7	CASSQEGAGVPYEQYF	TGTGCCAGCAGCCAAGAGGGTGCCGGGGTGCCCTACGAGCAGTACTTC
-	TRBV6-5	many	TRBJ1-3	CASSYSRPSSGNTIYF	TGTGCCAGCAGTTACTCGAGACCCAGCTCTGGAAACACCATATATTTT
-	TRBV27	many	TRBJ2-5	CASSLFARGILGAQETQYF	TGTGCCAGCAGTCTCTTTGCGCGGGGGATCCTGGGGGCACAAGAGACCCAGTACTTC